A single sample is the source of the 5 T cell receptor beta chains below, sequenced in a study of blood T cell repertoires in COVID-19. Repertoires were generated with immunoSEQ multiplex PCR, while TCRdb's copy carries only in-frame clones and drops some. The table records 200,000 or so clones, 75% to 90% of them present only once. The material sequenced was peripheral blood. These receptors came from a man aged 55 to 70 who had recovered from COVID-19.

CDR3 DNA: TGTGCCAGCGCCCGGGAAAGGAGCACTGAAGCTTTCTTT. Amino acid sequence: CASARERSTEAFF. The J gene is TRBJ1-1, the V gene TRBV27; D remains unclear. This CDR3 comprises 13 residues. Germline CDR1 MNHEY, CDR2 SMNVEV (reference sequence). V was pared by 8 bases and J by 4 bases, with 14 bases between.

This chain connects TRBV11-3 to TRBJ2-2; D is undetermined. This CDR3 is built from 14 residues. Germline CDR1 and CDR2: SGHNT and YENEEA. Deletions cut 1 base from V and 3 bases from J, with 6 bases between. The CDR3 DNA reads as TGTGCCAGCAGCTTAGTGGGCTACACCGGGGAGCTGTTTTTT. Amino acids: CASSLVGYTGELFF.

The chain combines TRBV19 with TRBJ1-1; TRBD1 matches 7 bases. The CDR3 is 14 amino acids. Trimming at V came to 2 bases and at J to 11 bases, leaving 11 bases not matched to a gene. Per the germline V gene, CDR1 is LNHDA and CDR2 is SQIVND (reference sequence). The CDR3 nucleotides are TGTGCCAGTAGTATAAAAGGGGGCAGAAGGGTGGCTTTCTTT. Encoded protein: CASSIKGGRRVAFF. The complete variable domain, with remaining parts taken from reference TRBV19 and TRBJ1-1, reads DGGITQSPKYLFRKEGQNVTLSCEQNLNHDAMYWYRQDPGQGLRLIYYSQIVNDFQKGDIAEGYSVSREKKESFPLTVTSAQKNPTAFYLCASSIKGGRRVAFFGQGTRLTVV.

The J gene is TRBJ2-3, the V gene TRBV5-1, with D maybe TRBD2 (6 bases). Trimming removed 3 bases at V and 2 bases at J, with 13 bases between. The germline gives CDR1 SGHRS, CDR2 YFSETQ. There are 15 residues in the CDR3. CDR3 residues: CASSYLAEHTDTQYF. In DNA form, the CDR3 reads TGCGCCAGCAGCTACTTAGCGGAACACACAGATACGCAGTATTTT.

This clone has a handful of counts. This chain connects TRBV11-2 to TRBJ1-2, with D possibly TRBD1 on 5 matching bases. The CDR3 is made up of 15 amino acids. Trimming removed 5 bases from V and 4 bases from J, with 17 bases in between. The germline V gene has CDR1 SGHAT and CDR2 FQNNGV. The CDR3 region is CASSRLMGPTYGYTF. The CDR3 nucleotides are TGTGCCAGCAGCCGCCTTATGGGGCCGACCTATGGCTACACCTTC. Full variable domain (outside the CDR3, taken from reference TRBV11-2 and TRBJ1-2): EAGVAQSPRYKIIEKRQSVAFWCNPISGHATLYWYQQILGQGPKLLIQFQNNGVVDDSQLPKDRFSAERLKGVDSTLKIQPAKLEDSAVYLCASSRLMGPTYGYTFGSGTRLTVV.